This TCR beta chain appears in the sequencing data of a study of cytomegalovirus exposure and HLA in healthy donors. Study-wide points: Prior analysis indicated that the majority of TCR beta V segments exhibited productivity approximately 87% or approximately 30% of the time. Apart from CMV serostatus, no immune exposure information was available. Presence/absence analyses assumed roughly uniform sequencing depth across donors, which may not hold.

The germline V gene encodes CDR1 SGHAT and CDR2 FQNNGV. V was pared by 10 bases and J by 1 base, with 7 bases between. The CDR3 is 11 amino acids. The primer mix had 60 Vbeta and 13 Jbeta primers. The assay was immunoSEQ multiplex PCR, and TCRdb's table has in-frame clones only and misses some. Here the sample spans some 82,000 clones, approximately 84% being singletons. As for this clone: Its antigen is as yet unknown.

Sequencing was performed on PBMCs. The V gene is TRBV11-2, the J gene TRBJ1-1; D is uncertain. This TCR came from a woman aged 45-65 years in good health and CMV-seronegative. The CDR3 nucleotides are TGTGCCATTGGAGCGAACACTGAAGCTTTCTTT. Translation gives CAIGANTEAFF.